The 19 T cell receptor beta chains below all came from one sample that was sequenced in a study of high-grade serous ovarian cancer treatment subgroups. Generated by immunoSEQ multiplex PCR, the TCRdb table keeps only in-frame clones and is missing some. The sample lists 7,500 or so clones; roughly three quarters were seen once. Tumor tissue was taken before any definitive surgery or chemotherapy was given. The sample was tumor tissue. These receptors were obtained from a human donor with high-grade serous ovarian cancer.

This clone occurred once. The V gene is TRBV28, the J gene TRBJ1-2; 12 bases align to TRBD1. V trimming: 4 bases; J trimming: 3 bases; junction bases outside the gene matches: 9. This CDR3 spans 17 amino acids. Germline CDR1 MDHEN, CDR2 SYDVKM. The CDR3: CASSSASGQGADYGYTF. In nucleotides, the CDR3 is TGTGCCAGCAGTTCGGCTTCGGGACAGGGGGCTGACTATGGCTACACCTTC.

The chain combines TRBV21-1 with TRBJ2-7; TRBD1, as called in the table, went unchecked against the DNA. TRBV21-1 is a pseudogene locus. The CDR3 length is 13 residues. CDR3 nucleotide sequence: TGTGCCAGCAGCAAGGCCTCCAAGTGCGAGCAGTACTTC. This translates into CASSKASKCEQYF.

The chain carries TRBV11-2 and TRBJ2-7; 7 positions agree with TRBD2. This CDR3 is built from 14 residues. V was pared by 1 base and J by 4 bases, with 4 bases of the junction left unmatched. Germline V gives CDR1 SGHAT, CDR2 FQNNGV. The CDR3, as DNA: TGTGCCAGCAGCTTAGTTCTAGCGGATTACGAGCAGTACTTC. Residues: CASSLVLADYEQYF.

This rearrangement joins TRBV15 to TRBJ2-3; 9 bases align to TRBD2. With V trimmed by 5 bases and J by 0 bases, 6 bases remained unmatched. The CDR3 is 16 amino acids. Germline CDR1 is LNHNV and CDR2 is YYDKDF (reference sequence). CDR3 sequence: CATSSRLAESTDTQYF. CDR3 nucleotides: TGTGCCACCAGCTCGAGACTAGCGGAGAGCACAGATACGCAGTATTTT.

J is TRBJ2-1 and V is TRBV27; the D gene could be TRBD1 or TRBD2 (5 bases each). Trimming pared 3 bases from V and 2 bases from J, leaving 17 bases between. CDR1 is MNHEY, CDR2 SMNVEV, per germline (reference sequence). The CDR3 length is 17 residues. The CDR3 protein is CASSFSGTAVAYNEQFF. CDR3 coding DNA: TGTGCCAGCAGTTTTTCCGGGACGGCGGTCGCCTACAATGAGCAGTTCTTC.

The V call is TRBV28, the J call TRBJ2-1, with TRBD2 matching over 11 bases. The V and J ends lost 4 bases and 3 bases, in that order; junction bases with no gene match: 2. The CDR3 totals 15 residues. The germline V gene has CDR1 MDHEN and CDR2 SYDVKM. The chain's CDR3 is CASSSSGGNYNEQFF. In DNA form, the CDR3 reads TGTGCCAGCAGTTCTAGCGGGGGGAACTACAATGAGCAGTTCTTC.

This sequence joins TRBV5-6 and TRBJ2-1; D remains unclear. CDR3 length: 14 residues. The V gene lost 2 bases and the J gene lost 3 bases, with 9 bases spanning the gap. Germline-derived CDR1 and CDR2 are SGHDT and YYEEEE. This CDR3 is CASSLDLNYNEQFF. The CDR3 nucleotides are TGTGCCAGCAGCTTAGACTTAAACTACAATGAGCAGTTCTTC.

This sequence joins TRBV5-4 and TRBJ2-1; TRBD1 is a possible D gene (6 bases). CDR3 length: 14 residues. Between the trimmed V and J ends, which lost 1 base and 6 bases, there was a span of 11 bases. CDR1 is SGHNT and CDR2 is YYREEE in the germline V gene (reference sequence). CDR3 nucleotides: TGTGCCAGCAGCTTGTCAGGGGCGTTCAATGAGCAGTTCTTC. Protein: CASSLSGAFNEQFF.

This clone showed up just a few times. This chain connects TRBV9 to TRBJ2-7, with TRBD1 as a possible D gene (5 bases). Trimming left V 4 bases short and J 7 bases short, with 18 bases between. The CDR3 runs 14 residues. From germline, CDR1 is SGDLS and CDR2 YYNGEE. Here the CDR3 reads CASSFSDSSIEQYF. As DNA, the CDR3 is TGTGCCAGCAGCTTTTCTGACAGTTCAATAGAGCAGTACTTC.

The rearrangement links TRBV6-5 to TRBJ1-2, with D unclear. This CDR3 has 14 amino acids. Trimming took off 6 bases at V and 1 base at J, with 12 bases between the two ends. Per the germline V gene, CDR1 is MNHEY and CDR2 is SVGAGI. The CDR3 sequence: CASSSAGLNYGYTF. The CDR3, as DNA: TGTGCCAGCAGCTCAGCCGGCCTTAACTATGGCTACACCTTC.

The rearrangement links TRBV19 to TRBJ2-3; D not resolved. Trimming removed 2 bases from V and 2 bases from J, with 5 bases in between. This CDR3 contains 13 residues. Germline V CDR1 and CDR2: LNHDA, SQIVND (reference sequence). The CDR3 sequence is CASSITNTDTQYF. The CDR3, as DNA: TGTGCCAGTAGTATAACGAACACAGATACGCAGTATTTT.

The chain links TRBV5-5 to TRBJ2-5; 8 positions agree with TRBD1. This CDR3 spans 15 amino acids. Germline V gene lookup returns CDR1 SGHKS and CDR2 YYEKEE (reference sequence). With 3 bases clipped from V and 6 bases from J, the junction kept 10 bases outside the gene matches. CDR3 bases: TGTGCCAGCAGCTACCAGGGTACAGGGGGGAAGACCCAGTACTTC. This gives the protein CASSYQGTGGKTQYF.

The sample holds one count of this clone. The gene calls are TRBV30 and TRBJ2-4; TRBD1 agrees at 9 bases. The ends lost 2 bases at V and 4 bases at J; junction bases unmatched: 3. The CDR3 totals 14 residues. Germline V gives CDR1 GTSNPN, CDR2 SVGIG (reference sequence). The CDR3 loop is CAWSQGTGKNIQYF. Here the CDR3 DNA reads TGTGCCTGGAGTCAAGGGACAGGGAAAAACATTCAGTACTTC.

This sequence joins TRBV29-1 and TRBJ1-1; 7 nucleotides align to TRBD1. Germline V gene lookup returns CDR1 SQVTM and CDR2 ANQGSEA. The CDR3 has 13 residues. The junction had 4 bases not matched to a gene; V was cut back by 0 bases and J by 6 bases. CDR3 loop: CSVEEDRVPEAFF. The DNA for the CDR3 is TGCAGCGTTGAAGAAGACAGGGTTCCTGAAGCTTTCTTT.

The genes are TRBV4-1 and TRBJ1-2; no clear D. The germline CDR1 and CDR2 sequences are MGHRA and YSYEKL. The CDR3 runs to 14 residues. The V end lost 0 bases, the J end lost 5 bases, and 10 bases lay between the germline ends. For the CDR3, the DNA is TGCGCCAGCAGCCAAGACGCGGCGGCTTATGGCTACACCTTC. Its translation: CASSQDAAAYGYTF.

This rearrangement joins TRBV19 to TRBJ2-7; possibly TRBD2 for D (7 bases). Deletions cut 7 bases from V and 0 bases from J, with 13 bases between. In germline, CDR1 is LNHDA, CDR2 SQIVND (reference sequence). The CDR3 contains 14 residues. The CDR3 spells CASTGGDNSYEQYF. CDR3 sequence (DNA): TGTGCCAGTACTGGGGGGGACAACTCCTACGAGCAGTACTTC.

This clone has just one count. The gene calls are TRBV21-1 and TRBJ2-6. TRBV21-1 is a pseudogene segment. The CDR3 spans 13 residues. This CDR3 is CASRNSGANVLTF. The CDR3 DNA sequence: TGTGCCAGCAGGAACTCTGGGGCCAACGTCCTGACTTTC.

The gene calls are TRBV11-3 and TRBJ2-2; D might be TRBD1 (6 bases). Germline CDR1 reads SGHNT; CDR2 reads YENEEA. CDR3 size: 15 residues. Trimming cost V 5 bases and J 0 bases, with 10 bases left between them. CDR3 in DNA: TGTGCCAGCAGCGGGGGCACAACGAACACCGGGGAGCTGTTTTTT. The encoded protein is CASSGGTTNTGELFF. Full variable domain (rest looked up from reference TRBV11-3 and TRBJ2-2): EAGVVQSPRYKIIEKKQPVAFWCNPISGHNTLYWYLQNLGQGPELLIRYENEEAVDDSQLPKDRFSAERLKGVDSTLKIQPAELGDSAVYLCASSGGTTNTGELFFGEGSRLTVL.

The CDR3 is CASSQGLEIPTNEKLFF. The CDR3 region has the DNA TGTGCCAGCAGCCAAGGGCTGGAGATACCAACTAATGAAAAACTGTTTTTT. V gene TRBV4-2 combines with J gene TRBJ1-4; D uncertain. Per germline, CDR1 LGHNA and CDR2 YNFKEQ. The CDR3 has 17 amino acids. Trimming cost V 1 base and J 0 bases, with 12 bases left between them.